A selection of T cell receptor beta chains follows, all from one sample in a study of identical twins. Using its own MiXCR run on the 5' RACE reads, TCRdb lists one record per CDR3 protein. The sample contains a few hundred thousand distinct CDR3 sequences, about 10% of which appear only once. The sequenced material came from naive T cells sorted from blood. Source of these receptors: a woman aged 50 to 60 in good health. The CDR3 runs from the conserved cysteine through the conserved F or W. A D gene is named only where the DNA matches it firmly. Not every row has a clone size; where given, it reads once, few, many or a size class.

J,D,size,V,CDR3,DNA
TRBJ1-1,TRBD1,few,TRBV24-1,CATTGAGTEAFF,TGTGCCACTACAGGGGCAGGGACTGAAGCTTTCTTT
TRBJ2-1,-,few,TRBV20-1,CSARELIGEQFF,TGCAGTGCTAGAGAACTAATTGGAGAGCAGTTCTTC
TRBJ2-1,-,-,TRBV7-9,CASSYRVSSYNEQFF,TGTGCCAGCAGCTACAGGGTTAGCTCCTACAATGAGCAGTTCTTC
TRBJ2-3,-,many,TRBV12-3/TRBV12-4,CATRFVGVDTQYF,TGTGCCACCAGGTTCGTCGGTGTGGATACGCAGTATTTT
TRBJ1-2,TRBD1,few,TRBV5-1,CASSPRTGVIYGYTF,TGCGCCAGCAGCCCAAGGACAGGGGTGATCTATGGCTACACCTTC
TRBJ1-1,-,few,TRBV12-3/TRBV12-4,CASSFTGDVTEAFF,TGTGCCAGCAGTTTCACGGGGGACGTCACTGAAGCTTTCTTT
TRBJ2-3,-,-,TRBV7-9,CAQPGLDTQYF,TGTGCCCAACCCGGACTTGATACGCAGTATTTT
TRBJ2-3,TRBD2,many,TRBV5-1,CASSVLAGGDSRTDTQYF,TGCGCCAGCAGCGTACTTGCGGGAGGAGATAGTAGAACAGATACGCAGTATTTT
TRBJ1-4,TRBD1,-,TRBV11-2,CASSPRTGTGEKLFF,TGTGCCAGCAGCCCCCGGACAGGGACGGGTGAAAAACTGTTTTTT
TRBJ1-1,-,many,TRBV5-1,CASSLTAPNTEAFF,TGCGCCAGCAGCTTGACAGCCCCGAACACTGAAGCTTTCTTT
TRBJ2-2,-,many,TRBV5-1,CASSGEQGAGELFF,TGCGCCAGCAGCGGGGAACAGGGAGCCGGGGAGCTGTTTTTT
TRBJ2-3,-,many,TRBV5-1,CASRADTQYF,TGCGCCAGCAGGGCAGATACGCAGTATTTT
TRBJ1-1,-,few,TRBV6-5,CASSPLGDTAFF,TGTGCCAGCAGTCCCCTAGGGGACACGGCTTTCTTT
TRBJ2-5,TRBD2,many,TRBV6-5,CASSSLAVVTDQETQYF,TGTGCCAGCTCGTCTCTAGCGGTGGTGACCGACCAAGAGACCCAGTACTTC
TRBJ2-3,-,many,TRBV20-1,CSARDTGRADTQYF,TGCAGTGCTAGAGATACGGGGAGAGCAGATACGCAGTATTTT
TRBJ2-5,TRBD1,many,TRBV12-3/TRBV12-4,CASSYKTGWHQETQYF,TGTGCCAGCAGTTATAAGACAGGGTGGCATCAAGAGACCCAGTACTTC
TRBJ1-1,-,many,TRBV10-3,CAISPGDTEAFF,TGTGCCATTTCTCCAGGGGACACTGAAGCTTTCTTT
TRBJ1-3,-,many,TRBV15,CATSPDRSSGNTIYF,TGTGCCACCAGCCCTGACAGGAGCTCTGGAAACACCATATATTTT
TRBJ2-2,-,-,TRBV2,CASSVVSGELFF,TGTGCCAGCAGTGTAGTTTCCGGGGAGCTGTTTTTT
TRBJ2-2,-,many,TRBV10-3,CAISESVVVKTGELFF,TGTGCCATCAGTGAGTCTGTGGTAGTCAAAACCGGGGAGCTGTTTTTT
TRBJ2-3,-,-,TRBV20-1,CSVGGPLSNTQYF,TGCAGTGTGGGTGGACCTCTCTCAAATACGCAGTATTTT
TRBJ1-4,TRBD1,-,TRBV19,CASRRDRGNEKLFF,TGTGCCAGTAGACGGGACAGGGGGAATGAAAAACTGTTTTTT
TRBJ1-2,TRBD1,many,TRBV4-1,CASSPGQVHGYTF,TGCGCCAGCAGCCCCGGACAGGTCCATGGCTACACCTTC
TRBJ2-5,TRBD2,few,TRBV12-3/TRBV12-4,CASSRLEGAGLAEQETQYF,TGTGCCAGCAGCCGACTCGAGGGGGCCGGACTAGCGGAACAGGAGACCCAGTACTTC
TRBJ1-1,-,-,TRBV9,CASSVGGGRRTEAFF,TGTGCCAGCAGCGTGGGGGGGGGCCGGAGGACTGAAGCTTTCTTT
TRBJ1-1,-,-,TRBV12-3/TRBV12-4,CASSLVGQLNTEAFF,TGTGCCAGCAGTTTAGTTGGGCAGTTGAACACTGAAGCTTTCTTT
TRBJ2-2,-,few,TRBV24-1,CATSDFASNTGELFF,TGTGCCACCAGTGATTTTGCATCTAACACCGGGGAGCTGTTTTTT
TRBJ2-1,-,-,TRBV5-6,CASSLGVGANYNEQFF,TGTGCCAGCAGCTTGGGGGTGGGAGCGAACTACAATGAGCAGTTCTTC
TRBJ1-1,-,many,TRBV7-8,CASSLSMNTEAFF,TGTGCCAGCAGCTTGAGTATGAACACTGAAGCTTTCTTT
TRBJ2-3,TRBD2,-,TRBV11-3,CASSPRAGETDTQYF,TGTGCCAGCAGCCCCCGAGCGGGGGAGACAGATACGCAGTATTTT
TRBJ2-6,-,many,TRBV6-5,CASKSVGVSGANVLTF,TGTGCCAGCAAATCTGTGGGGGTCTCTGGGGCCAACGTCCTGACTTTC
TRBJ1-1,-,-,TRBV12-3/TRBV12-4,CASSLLQQAGTEAFF,TGTGCCAGCAGTTTGCTCCAGCAAGCGGGCACTGAAGCTTTCTTT
TRBJ2-3,-,few,TRBV5-1,CASSIRPSTDTQYF,TGCGCCAGCAGCATCCGACCCAGCACAGATACGCAGTATTTT
TRBJ2-2,-,-,TRBV19,CASSIVGDTGELFF,TGTGCCAGTAGTATAGTAGGCGACACCGGGGAGCTGTTTTTT
TRBJ2-3,-,-,TRBV7-9,CASSLGGAEGTDTQYF,TGTGCCAGCAGCTTAGGAGGGGCAGAGGGCACAGATACGCAGTATTTT
TRBJ2-1,TRBD2,few,TRBV11-2,CASSPISGRGYNEQFF,TGTGCCAGCAGCCCGATTAGCGGGAGGGGCTACAATGAGCAGTTCTTC